These T cell receptor beta chains were read from a single sample in a study of blood T cell repertoires in COVID-19. The table came from immunoSEQ multiplex PCR; TCRdb's copy has only in-frame clones and leaves some out. The data contain 250,000 to 300,000 clones, roughly 89% of them singletons. The sample was peripheral blood. The receptors were sampled from a man between 45 and 60 years old with acute or convalescent COVID-19. Each CDR3 is given with its conserved first and last residue. A D gene is named only where the DNA matches it firmly. Clone size appears in some rows only: once, few, many, or a class for an expanded clone.

j_call clone_size d_call v_call cdr3_aa cdr3_nt
TRBJ2-7 NA NA TRBV19 CASSIAPRSEQYF TGTGCCAGTAGTATAGCCCCCAGAAGCGAGCAGTACTTC
TRBJ1-1 NA TRBD1 TRBV4-2 CASSQDGGTGGGAFF TGTGCCAGCAGCCAAGATGGAGGGACAGGGGGCGGGGCTTTCTTT
TRBJ1-6 once NA TRBV19 CATRGWETPLHF TGTGCCACCAGGGGATGGGAAACACCCCTCCACTTT
TRBJ1-2 NA TRBD1 TRBV7-9 CASSWDRERNYGYTF TGTGCCAGCAGCTGGGACAGGGAGAGGAACTATGGCTACACCTTC
TRBJ1-6 NA NA TRBV19 CASRETVSNNSPLHF TGTGCCAGTAGGGAGACAGTCAGCAATAATTCACCCCTCCACTTT
TRBJ1-3 NA NA TRBV15 CATSRAPGVGNTIYF TGTGCCACCAGCAGAGCCCCGGGGGTCGGAAACACCATATATTTT
TRBJ2-7 NA NA TRBV5-6 CASSENRYEQYF TGTGCCAGCAGCGAGAATAGATACGAGCAGTACTTC
TRBJ2-1 NA TRBD2 TRBV4-2 CASSQGSGAYNEQFF TGTGCCAGCAGCCAGGGTAGCGGGGCCTACAATGAGCAGTTCTTC
TRBJ2-7 NA NA TRBV18 CASSPSGGYEQYF TGTGCCAGCTCACCCTCGGGTGGGTACGAGCAGTACTTC
TRBJ2-3 NA NA TRBV2 CASTLMWGVTDTQYF TGTGCCAGCACTCTGATGTGGGGGGTCACAGATACGCAGTATTTT
TRBJ2-3 NA TRBD2 TRBV5-1 CASSLGTSDATDTQYF TGCGCCAGCAGCTTGGGGACTAGCGACGCCACAGATACGCAGTATTTT
TRBJ1-1 NA NA TRBV5-1 CASSLREFTEAFF TGCGCCAGCAGCTTGCGGGAGTTCACTGAAGCTTTCTTT
TRBJ1-6 NA NA TRBV7-9 CASSAWDLRNSPLHF TGTGCCAGCAGCGCCTGGGACTTGAGGAATTCACCCCTCCACTTT
TRBJ1-6 NA TRBD1 TRBV27 CASSYVGTDNSPLHF TGTGCCAGCAGTTACGTCGGGACAGATAATTCACCCCTCCACTTT
TRBJ1-6 NA NA TRBV27 CASSELNSPLHF TGTGCCAGCAGCGAACTTAATTCACCCCTCCACTTT
TRBJ1-6 NA NA TRBV11-2 CASSLGTGSPLHF TGTGCCAGCAGCTTAGGGACGGGGTCACCCCTCCACTTT
TRBJ2-7 NA NA TRBV15 CATSRGGYEQYF TGTGCCACCAGCCGTGGGGGGTACGAGCAGTACTTC
TRBJ2-7 NA NA TRBV5-6 CASSRRQVGSYEQYF TGTGCCAGCAGCCGACGACAGGTAGGAAGCTACGAGCAGTACTTC
TRBJ2-5 NA TRBD2 TRBV6-5 CASSFRLAGGETQYF TGTGCCAGCAGTTTCAGACTAGCGGGGGGAGAGACCCAGTACTTC
TRBJ1-3 NA TRBD1 TRBV9 CASSASGTGVNTIYF TGTGCCAGCAGCGCCTCCGGGACAGGGGTAAACACCATATATTTT
TRBJ1-1 NA TRBD1 TRBV29-1 CSVEQGAFDTEAFF TGCAGCGTTGAACAGGGGGCCTTCGACACTGAAGCTTTCTTT
TRBJ2-5 NA NA TRBV7-9 CASSHDLLAPETQYF TGTGCCAGCAGCCACGATTTACTAGCTCCAGAGACCCAGTACTTC
TRBJ1-5 NA NA TRBV6-5 CASSYEAGDQPQHF TGTGCCAGCAGTTACGAGGCAGGGGATCAGCCCCAGCATTTT
TRBJ1-2 NA NA TRBV5-1 CASSLDPREGYTF TGCGCCAGCAGCTTGGACCCTCGAGAGGGCTACACCTTC
TRBJ1-2 NA TRBD1 TRBV30 CAWSVRLTGIGYTF TGTGCCTGGAGTGTACGTTTGACAGGGATCGGCTACACCTTC
TRBJ2-1 NA TRBD1 TRBV5-5 CASSFWDRDFVEQFF TGTGCCAGCAGCTTTTGGGACAGGGACTTTGTTGAGCAGTTCTTC
TRBJ2-1 few NA TRBV5-4 CASSLESTAYNEQFF TGTGCCAGCAGCTTGGAGTCTACCGCCTACAATGAGCAGTTCTTC
TRBJ2-4 NA NA TRBV29-1 CSAARGAKNIQYF TGCAGCGCCGCACGAGGAGCCAAAAACATTCAGTACTTC
TRBJ2-1 few TRBD2 TRBV7-3 CASSSSGGGYNEQFF TGTGCCAGCAGCTCTAGCGGGGGTGGGTACAATGAGCAGTTCTTC
TRBJ2-4 NA TRBD2 TRBV5-4 CASSWAGEPDIQYF TGTGCCAGCAGCTGGGCGGGGGAGCCGGACATTCAGTACTTC
TRBJ1-5 NA TRBD1 TRBV6-5 CASTPGQSNQPQHF TGTGCCAGCACACCGGGACAGAGCAATCAGCCCCAGCATTTT
TRBJ1-1 NA NA TRBV2 CASRLVSTEAFF TGTGCCAGCAGACTGGTATCCACTGAAGCTTTCTTT
TRBJ2-7 NA NA TRBV6-5 CASVPSGGAYEQYF TGTGCCAGCGTTCCCTCCGGGGGAGCCTACGAGCAGTACTTC
TRBJ2-7 once TRBD1 TRBV7-9 CASSPQGAYEQYF TGTGCCAGCAGCCCCCAGGGGGCCTACGAGCAGTACTTC
TRBJ1-1 NA NA TRBV18 CASSPAGGRLDTEAFF TGTGCCAGCTCACCAGCCGGGGGGCGTTTGGACACTGAAGCTTTCTTT
TRBJ1-4 NA TRBD1 TRBV7-8 CASSSTTGDEKLFF TGTGCCAGCAGCTCCACGACAGGGGACGAAAAACTGTTTTTT
TRBJ1-5 NA NA TRBV7-9 CASSSSISNQPQHF TGTGCCAGCAGCTCCAGTATTAGCAATCAGCCCCAGCATTTT
TRBJ2-5 once NA TRBV10-1 CASSGGPQETQYF TGCGCCAGCAGTGGAGGGCCCCAAGAGACCCAGTACTTC
TRBJ1-2 NA NA TRBV5-5 CASSSRGNFNYGYTF TGTGCCAGCAGCTCTAGGGGGAATTTTAACTATGGCTACACCTTC
TRBJ1-1 NA NA TRBV16 CASSQSSKNTEAFF TGTGCCAGCAGCCAGTCTTCTAAGAACACTGAAGCTTTCTTT
TRBJ2-7 NA NA TRBV7-2 CASSPGLGAYEQYF TGTGCCAGCAGCCCCGGACTGGGAGCCTACGAGCAGTACTTC
TRBJ1-2 NA TRBD1 TRBV5-1 CASSLDETGYGYTF TGCGCCAGCAGCTTGGATGAGACAGGGTATGGCTACACCTTC
TRBJ1-2 NA TRBD1 TRBV5-4 CASSQPRTGPLYGYTF TGTGCCAGCAGCCAACCGAGGACAGGCCCACTCTATGGCTACACCTTC
TRBJ2-7 NA NA TRBV21-1 CASSSWGTGGYEQYF TGTGCCAGCAGCTCTTGGGGGACAGGTGGCTACGAGCAGTACTTC
TRBJ1-1 few TRBD1 TRBV9 CASSVSGGTEAFF TGTGCCAGCAGCGTTTCAGGGGGCACTGAAGCTTTCTTT
TRBJ1-2 NA NA TRBV28 CASTYRGGYTF TGTGCCAGCACCTATAGGGGAGGCTACACCTTC
TRBJ2-3 NA NA TRBV21-1 CASSKGLGDSTRTQYF TGTGCCAGCAGCAAAGGGTTGGGGGACAGCACCAGGACGCAGTATTTT
TRBJ2-2 NA TRBD1 TRBV18 CASSDPGQGNTGELFF TGTGCCAGCTCAGATCCGGGACAGGGGAACACCGGGGAGCTGTTTTTT
TRBJ1-1 NA NA TRBV2 CASSENINTEAFF TGTGCCAGCAGTGAAAACATCAACACTGAAGCTTTCTTT
TRBJ2-3 once TRBD2 TRBV30 CAWSYSGAGGRDTQYF TGTGCCTGGAGTTATTCCGGAGCGGGGGGCAGGGATACGCAGTATTTT
TRBJ2-3 once TRBD2 TRBV3-1/TRBV3-2 CASTTREAGADTSTDTQYF TGTGCCAGCACCACCCGGGAAGCGGGGGCCGATACTAGCACAGATACGCAGTATTTT
TRBJ1-2 NA NA TRBV4-2 CASSQRLTGNYGYTF TGTGCCAGCAGCCAAAGGCTAACAGGGAACTATGGCTACACCTTC
TRBJ1-4 NA NA TRBV10-2 CASSEWGRAGTNEKLFF TGCGCCAGCAGTGAGTGGGGCCGGGCAGGAACTAATGAAAAACTGTTTTTT
TRBJ1-2 NA NA TRBV6-6 CASTSPGGDYGYTF TGTGCCAGCACCTCGCCCGGGGGTGACTATGGCTACACCTTC